This T cell receptor (beta chain) originates from a study of T cells after posttransplantation cyclophosphamide. Study results and caveats: Recipient CMV seropositivity and CMV reactivation strongly tracked TRB clonality.

This CDR3 comprises 15 residues. Germline trimming cut 6 bases from V and 6 bases from J; bases unmatched to any gene: 8. Per germline, CDR1 MNHEY and CDR2 SMNVEV (reference sequence). Produced via immunoSEQ multiplex PCR; TCRdb's table is partial and in-frame only. The sample lists tens of thousands of clones, around 95% occurring once. Comment on this clone: Its antigen is unidentified.

J is TRBJ1-5 and V is TRBV27; 10 bases match TRBD1. The sequencing sample was made of PBMCs. The clonotype comes from a woman aged 25 to 39 in good health and a related stem cell transplant donor. For the CDR3, the DNA is TGTGCCAGCAGCAGGGGACAGGGGAGGGGTCAGCCCCAGCATTTT. The encoded protein is CASSRGQGRGQPQHF.